One sample yielded the 20 T cell receptor beta chains listed below, sequenced in a study of identical twins (dated by TCRdb to about 2016). The library was prepared using 5' RACE. The sample was run on an Illumina HiSeq 2000. Starting from the raw public reads, TCRdb applied fastp trimming at Q25, assembled clones with MiXCR and retained in-frame beta chains. Each CDR3 protein gets just one entry, which takes the most common genes and DNA from the rows behind it. Here the sample has hundreds of thousands of distinct CDR3 sequences; roughly 7% occur a single time. The top ten hold 3.5% to 4% of the sample. The sample also formed part of further work on yellow fever vaccine responses in identical twins.

Sequencing was done on a sample of memory (CD45RO+) T cells sorted from blood. Explained via the paper, the cell subset or site label denotes: CD45RO+ enriched T cells. Every receptor here comes from a woman in her late teens or twenties in good health.

This clonotype was recorded many times. This chain uses TRBV29-1 with TRBJ2-5; D unresolved. Germline V gives CDR1 SQVTM, CDR2 ANQGSEA. V was pared by 4 bases and J by 5 bases, with 8 bases between. CDR3 length: 11 residues. This CDR3 is CSVGPRETQYF. CDR3 sequence (DNA): TGCAGCGTTGGTCCCAGGGAGACCCAGTACTTC.

Many counts were recorded for this clonotype. The chain is built from TRBV5-1 and TRBJ2-3; 8 bases line up with TRBD1. Germline CDR1 and CDR2: SGHRS and YFSETQ. This CDR3 is built from 16 residues. The trim removed 4 bases at V and 3 bases at J, leaving 10 bases unmatched. As DNA, the CDR3 is TGCGCCAGCAGCATAACCGGACAGGGCACAACAGATACGCAGTATTTT. Encoded protein: CASSITGQGTTDTQYF.

The table lists this clonotype with many counts. This chain uses TRBV12-3 or TRBV12-4 with TRBJ2-1, with D uncertain. V dropped 7 bases and J dropped 12 bases, with 19 bases sitting between them. The CDR3 totals 13 residues. CDR3 amino acids: CASTSFYDKPQFF. The CDR3 region has the DNA TGTGCCAGCACTAGTTTTTATGACAAGCCGCAGTTCTTC.

This clonotype came up many times. The rearrangement links TRBV12-3 or TRBV12-4 to TRBJ2-1; 7 nucleotides align to TRBD2. V trimming: 3 bases; J trimming: 6 bases; junction bases outside the gene matches: 8. CDR3 length: 15 amino acids. The CDR3 DNA reads TGTGCCAGCAGTTTTATCGGGACTAAAGGCAATGAGCAGTTCTTC. Translation: CASSFIGTKGNEQFF.

In this sample, this clonotype turned up many times. The chain combines TRBV2 with TRBJ1-1, with D hard to call. V was shortened by 4 bases and J by 10 bases, with 16 bases between the two germline ends. CDR1 is SNHLY, CDR2 FYNNEI, per germline. The CDR3 runs 13 residues. The CDR3 protein is CASSVGGSAGAFF. CDR3 nucleotides: TGTGCCAGCAGTGTGGGCGGTTCGGCTGGAGCTTTCTTT.

This clonotype occurred a few times. J is TRBJ2-7 and V is TRBV28; tentatively, D is TRBD1 or TRBD2 (6 bases each). The length of the CDR3 is 14 residues. V shed 4 bases and J shed 6 bases, with 16 bases lying between them. The germline V gene encodes CDR1 MDHEN and CDR2 SYDVKM. CDR3: CASSSGEVFFEQYF. The CDR3 DNA sequence: TGTGCCAGCAGTTCAGGGGAGGTCTTCTTCGAGCAGTACTTC.

The chain employs TRBV5-1 and TRBJ2-7; 10 bases agree with TRBD1. Unmatched junction bases numbered 9, after V lost 4 bases and J lost 5 bases. This CDR3 region has 15 residues. Germline CDR1 and CDR2: SGHRS and YFSETQ. CDR3 bases: TGCGCCAGCAGCAGTGGGACAGGGGTTGCGAACGAGCAGTACGTC. This translates into CASSSGTGVANEQYV.

The chain couples TRBV29-1 to TRBJ1-2; a possible D gene is TRBD1 (5 bases). The CDR3 covers 14 residues. V lost 7 bases, J lost 8 bases, and 23 bases lay in between. Germline V CDR1 and CDR2: SQVTM, ANQGSEA. The CDR3 loop reads CSADWGGNYGGYTF. Here the CDR3 DNA reads TGCAGCGCCGATTGGGGGGGTAACTATGGGGGCTACACCTTC.

This rearrangement joins TRBV4-1 to TRBJ2-7; D tentatively fits TRBD1 or TRBD2 (5 bases each). Deletions cut 3 bases from V and 6 bases from J, with 12 bases between. CDR3 length equals 13 residues. Per germline, CDR1 MGHRA and CDR2 YSYEKL. DNA for the CDR3: TGCGCCAGCAGCCAGGGGCTAGGGAGCGAGCAGTACGTC. It yields the protein CASSQGLGSEQYV.

This clonotype was seen only a few times. The rearrangement joins TRBV27 to TRBJ2-3; D unclear. Germline V gene sequence: CDR1 MNHEY, CDR2 SMNVEV (reference sequence). Trimming cost V 5 bases and J 7 bases, with 13 bases left between them. The CDR3 runs 13 residues. CDR3 sequence reads: CASSLRTLHTQYF. The CDR3 DNA follows: TGTGCCAGCAGTCTCCGGACGCTCCATACGCAGTATTTT.

This clonotype was counted between two and nine times. J is TRBJ2-1 and V is TRBV7-2; D remains ambiguous. Trimming cost V 6 bases and J 10 bases, with 10 bases left between them. The V gene's germline CDR1 is SGHTA and CDR2 FQGNSA. The length of the CDR3 is 11 residues. CDR3 sequence reads: CASRSAVEQFF. The CDR3 DNA is TGTGCCAGCAGGTCTGCGGTAGAGCAGTTCTTC.

The V call is TRBV11-2, the J call TRBJ2-7; 8 nucleotides line up with TRBD1. This CDR3 contains 14 residues. Trimming removed 5 bases from V and 5 bases from J; junction bases left unmatched: 8. CDR1 SGHAT and CDR2 FQNNGV come from the germline V gene. The CDR3: CASSRTGSRDEQYF. CDR3 coding DNA: TGTGCCAGCAGCCGGACAGGGTCCAGGGACGAGCAGTACTTC.

This clonotype was detected many times. The V gene is TRBV3-1, the J gene TRBJ2-5, with 7 bases aligning to TRBD1. There are 16 residues in the CDR3. V lost 0 bases to trimming and J lost 7 bases; unmatched junction nucleotides: 11. CDR1 LGHDT and CDR2 YNNKEL come from the germline V gene (reference sequence). The CDR3 protein is CASSQDGTDTSGTQYF. CDR3 in DNA: TGTGCCAGCAGCCAAGACGGGACAGATACCTCTGGGACCCAGTACTTC.

The gene calls are TRBV11-2 and TRBJ1-1; weak D call: TRBD1 (6 bases). This CDR3 is 12 amino acids long. Trimming stripped 5 bases from V and 5 bases from J, with 9 bases between. Germline CDR1 is SGHAT and CDR2 is FQNNGV. In DNA form, the CDR3 reads TGTGCCAGCAGCCCGGACAGAACTGAAGCTTTCTTT. This gives the protein CASSPDRTEAFF.

This clonotype was counted a few times. The chain carries TRBV9 and TRBJ1-1; TRBD1 aligns across 7 bases. V was pared by 0 bases and J by 3 bases, with 20 bases of the junction left unmatched. CDR1 and CDR2 from the germline V gene are SGDLS and YYNGEE. The CDR3 is 20 residues long. The CDR3 protein is CASSVGLSGTAAIRDTEAFF. In DNA, the CDR3 is TGTGCCAGCAGCGTAGGTTTATCCGGGACAGCCGCTATCAGGGACACTGAAGCTTTCTTT.

This clonotype was counted at least ten times. This chain uses TRBV12-3 or TRBV12-4 with TRBJ2-7; tentatively, D is TRBD2 (5 bases). The V gene lost 5 bases and the J gene lost 2 bases, with 10 bases spanning the gap. This CDR3 comprises 13 residues. The CDR3 bases are TGTGCCAGCAGTGGACTTTCACCCTACGAGCAGTACTTC. Translated: CASSGLSPYEQYF.

This clonotype has ten or more counts. This chain joins TRBV20-1 and TRBJ2-5, with TRBD1 matching over 9 bases. The length of the CDR3 is 15 residues. Trimming cost V 5 bases and J 1 base; bases outside gene matches: 8. In germline, CDR1 is DFQATT, CDR2 SNEGSKA (reference sequence). The CDR3 nucleotides are TGCAGTGCTCCACCAGGGGACAGGGTCCAAGAGACCCAGTACTTC. It is translated as CSAPPGDRVQETQYF.

This clonotype came up a few times. This chain connects TRBV20-1 to TRBJ2-3; 11 positions match TRBD2. This CDR3 contains 15 residues. Looked up from germline, CDR1 is DFQATT and CDR2 is SNEGSKA (reference sequence). Losses at the gene ends were 2 bases for V and 4 bases for J; bases not matched to a gene: 5. The CDR3 nucleotides read TGCAGTGCTAGAACCGGGACTAGCGGTGCAGATACGCAGTATTTT. Amino acid sequence: CSARTGTSGADTQYF.

This clonotype was recorded at least ten times. The chain uses TRBV7-9 and TRBJ1-2, with D unclear. The length of the CDR3 is 14 residues. Germline V lookup: CDR1 SEHNR, CDR2 FQNEAQ (reference sequence). V was clipped by 2 bases and J by 3 bases, with 10 bases between them. The CDR3, as DNA: TGTGCCAGCAGCTTACAGGTTGGGGACTATGGCTACACCTTC. This translates into CASSLQVGDYGYTF.

This clonotype was observed at least ten times. The genes are TRBV12-3 or TRBV12-4 and TRBJ2-6; no firm D call. The CDR3 is made up of 17 amino acids. V was trimmed by 1 base and J by 0 bases, leaving 10 bases between them. The CDR3 nucleotides read TGTGCCAGCAGTTTAGGGAGCCCAGCCTCTGGGGCCAACGTCCTGACTTTC. Encoded protein: CASSLGSPASGANVLTF.